Listed here are 10 T cell receptor beta chains from one sample, sequenced in a study of vaccination effects on CD4 cells after COVID-19. Data came from immunoSEQ multiplex PCR; TCRdb stores just in-frame clones and leaves some out. The sample records about 73,000 clones, around 78% being singletons. Antigens for these TCRs are unknown. Pools of viral peptides were used by the ViraFEST assay to expand antigen-specific CD4+ T cells ahead of sequencing. Upon completion of around ten days in culture, CD4+ T cells were isolated. Neither prior SARS-CoV-2 infection nor positive nucleocapsid antibodies were present in the vaccine recipients. The sequences come from CD4+ T cells from PBMCs cultured with SARS-CoV-2 spike peptides, collected before COVID-19 vaccination. The receptor set was obtained from a human donor who received a COVID-19 vaccine.

Only one count was recorded for this clone. The chain links TRBV5-1 to TRBJ2-5; TRBD1 might be the D (6 bases). CDR1 and CDR2 from the germline V gene are SGHRS and YFSETQ. The CDR3 extends over 16 amino acids. Trimming left V 0 bases short and J 10 bases short, with 22 bases between. Here the CDR3 reads CASSLAAGIRGKGQYF. CDR3 nucleotides: TGCGCCAGCAGCTTGGCGGCAGGGATAAGGGGGAAGGGCCAGTACTTC.

V usage is TRBV5-4 and J usage is TRBJ1-1; D remains ambiguous. Between the trimmed V and J ends, which lost 2 bases and 1 base, there was a span of 9 bases. The CDR3 consists of 14 residues. Germline values: CDR1 SGHNT, CDR2 YYREEE (reference sequence). Here the CDR3 reads CASSLKGPNTEAFF. The DNA for the CDR3 is TGTGCCAGCAGCTTAAAGGGCCCGAACACTGAAGCTTTCTTT.

The chain combines TRBV3-1 (or the pseudogene TRBV3-2) with TRBJ1-5; D gene ambiguous. The CDR3 length is 14 residues. Trimming removed 1 base from V and 3 bases from J, with 7 bases in between. The germline V gene encodes CDR1 LGHDT and CDR2 YNNKEL (reference sequence). The CDR3 nucleotides are TGTGCCAGCAGCCAAGGGCGGACCAATCAGCCCCAGCATTTT. Translated, it gives CASSQGRTNQPQHF.

V gene TRBV21-1 combines with J gene TRBJ2-5; TRBD1, the table's D call, lacks a check against the DNA. TRBV21-1 is termed a pseudogene. CDR3 length: 15 residues. The CDR3 loop reads CASSKDWAVPETQYF. DNA for the CDR3: TGTGCCAGCAGCAAAGATTGGGCAGTTCCCGAGACCCAGTACTTC.

This sequence joins TRBV27 and TRBJ1-4; D uncertain. This CDR3 has 16 residues. Trimming left V 6 bases short and J 1 base short, with 15 bases between. Per germline, CDR1 MNHEY and CDR2 SMNVEV (reference sequence). This chain's CDR3 is CASSPRPLRTNEKLFF. CDR3 DNA: TGTGCCAGCAGCCCCAGGCCCCTAAGAACTAATGAAAAACTGTTTTTT.

The chain couples TRBV30 to TRBJ1-4; maybe TRBD1 (6 bases). The CDR3 sequence is 15 residues long. Trimming removed 3 bases at V and 2 bases at J, with 13 bases between. CDR1 and CDR2 (germline): GTSNPN, SVGIG (reference sequence). The CDR3 loop is CAWSLQGGTNEKLFF. In DNA, the CDR3 is TGTGCCTGGAGCCTACAGGGAGGCACTAATGAAAAACTGTTTTTT. Full variable domain (missing parts from reference TRBV30 and TRBJ1-4): SQTIHQWPATLVQPVGSPLSLECTVEGTSNPNLYWYRQAAGRGLQLLFYSVGIGQISSEVPQNLSASRPQDRQFILSSKKLLLSDSGFYLCAWSLQGGTNEKLFFGSGTQLSVL.

The chain links TRBV24-1 to TRBJ1-3, with a possible D match to TRBD1 (5 bases). Trimming removed 6 bases from V and 4 bases from J, with 15 bases in between. This CDR3 spans 15 amino acids. The germline V gene has CDR1 KGHDR and CDR2 SFDVKD. Written as DNA, the CDR3 is TGTGCCACCAGTAAGGGGCTCGGACTCGGAAACACCATATATTTT. Translated: CATSKGLGLGNTIYF.

The rearrangement joins TRBV19 to TRBJ2-1; 8 nucleotides agree with TRBD2. Germline trimming cut 4 bases from V and 2 bases from J; bases unmatched to any gene: 10. CDR1 is LNHDA, CDR2 SQIVND, per germline (reference sequence). The CDR3 sequence is 17 residues long. As DNA, the CDR3 is TGTGCCAGTAGTAAGGGGCGGGAGGAATCGCCCTACAATGAGCAGTTCTTC. Translated, it gives CASSKGREESPYNEQFF.

The chain joins TRBV2 to TRBJ2-6; tentative D call: TRBD1 (5 bases). CDR3 length: 15 residues. V dropped 1 base and J dropped 4 bases, with 8 bases sitting between them. From germline, CDR1 is SNHLY and CDR2 FYNNEI. The CDR3 DNA sequence: TGTGCCAGCAGTGAAGAGGGGTGGGGGGCCAACGTCCTGACTTTC. Translation: CASSEEGWGANVLTF. The whole variable domain, remainder taken from reference TRBV2 and TRBJ2-6, is EPEVTQTPSHQVTQMGQEVILRCVPISNHLYFYWYRQILGQKVEFLVSFYNNEISEKSEIFDDQFSVERPDGSNFTLKIRSTKLEDSAMYFCASSEEGWGANVLTFGAGSRLTVL.

V usage is TRBV6-2 or TRBV6-3 and J usage is TRBJ2-5; a weak D match, TRBD2 (6 bases). This CDR3 is 15 amino acids long. The germline V gene encodes CDR1 MNHEY and CDR2 SVGEGT. The V end lost 5 bases, the J end lost 3 bases, and 16 bases lay between the germline ends. CDR3 loop: CASSQRTGGKETQYF. CDR3 nucleotide sequence: TGTGCCAGCAGTCAAAGGACGGGCGGGAAAGAGACCCAGTACTTC.